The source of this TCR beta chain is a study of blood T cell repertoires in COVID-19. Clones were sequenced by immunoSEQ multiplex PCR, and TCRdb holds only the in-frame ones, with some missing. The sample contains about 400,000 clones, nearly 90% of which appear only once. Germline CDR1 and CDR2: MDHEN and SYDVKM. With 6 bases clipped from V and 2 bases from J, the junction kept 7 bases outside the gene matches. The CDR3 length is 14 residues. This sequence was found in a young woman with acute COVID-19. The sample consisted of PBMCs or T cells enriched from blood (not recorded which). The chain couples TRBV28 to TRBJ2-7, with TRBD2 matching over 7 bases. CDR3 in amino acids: CASRERGGTYEQYF. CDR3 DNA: TGTGCCAGCAGGGAGCGGGGCGGTACCTACGAGCAGTACTTC.